Below are 17 T cell receptor beta chains sequenced from a single sample in a study of blood T cell repertoires in COVID-19 (dated by TCRdb to about 2020). Libraries came from the immunoSEQ multiplex PCR assay. TCRdb re-hosts the immuneACCESS table, in-frame sequences only. Its copies lack some clones; in the studies checked, an unresolved V gene accounts for under half of them, and the cause for the rest is not known. The table for this sample lists about 300,000 clones; just over 85% of them were counted only once. The ten largest clones add up to approximately 4.1% of the sample. Input material: PBMCs or T cells enriched from blood (not recorded which). All receptors derive from a man aged 25-45 years who had recovered from COVID-19.

The chain carries TRBV30 and TRBJ2-7, with D possibly TRBD1 on 5 matching bases. V shed 1 base and J shed 1 base, with 20 bases lying between them. The CDR3 sequence is 17 residues long. Germline lookup yields CDR1 GTSNPN and CDR2 SVGIG (reference sequence). The CDR3 bases are TGTGCCTGGAGTGACATTATCATGGACATTCGTTCCTACGAGCAGTACTTC. The encoded protein is CAWSDIIMDIRSYEQYF.

The chain employs TRBV14 and TRBJ1-2, with no clear D. Deletions cut 0 bases from V and 4 bases from J, with 12 bases between. The CDR3 length is 15 residues. The germline V gene encodes CDR1 SGHDN and CDR2 FVKESK. The CDR3 sequence: CASSQEGGPLYGYTF. CDR3 bases: TGTGCCAGCAGCCAAGAGGGAGGCCCTCTCTATGGCTACACCTTC.

The chain links TRBV2 to TRBJ1-2, with D uncertain. Trimming took 4 bases from V and 4 from J, leaving 7 bases between them. The CDR3 extends over 12 amino acids. CDR1 is SNHLY, CDR2 FYNNEI, per germline. CDR3 loop: CASSVQSYGYTF. The CDR3 DNA reads TGTGCCAGCAGTGTACAGAGCTATGGCTACACCTTC.

This clone appeared a single time. CDR3 residues: CASNPWGQGNSPLHF. CDR3 coding DNA: TGTGCCAGCAACCCATGGGGACAGGGAAATTCACCCCTCCACTTT. V usage is TRBV28 and J usage is TRBJ1-6, with TRBD1 matching 9 bases. This CDR3 is built from 15 residues. Trimming took 7 bases from V and 7 from J; bases not matched to a gene: 8. Germline loops: CDR1 MDHEN, CDR2 SYDVKM.

V and J are TRBV14 and TRBJ2-7; D might be TRBD2 (5 bases). Trimming removed 1 base at V and 6 bases at J, with 10 bases between. CDR3 length equals 13 residues. Germline-derived CDR1 and CDR2 are SGHDN and FVKESK. The CDR3 DNA reads as TGTGCCAGCAGCCAAGTTTGGGGAGCCGAGCAGTACTTC. Amino acid sequence: CASSQVWGAEQYF.

This chain uses TRBV5-6 with TRBJ2-3; 7 nucleotides agree with TRBD2. The CDR3 runs 16 residues. Trimming removed 1 base from V and 6 bases from J; junction bases left unmatched: 11. Germline loops: CDR1 SGHDT, CDR2 YYEEEE. The CDR3 DNA reads TGTGCCAGCAGCTTGTACCTAGCGGTAACCACCGATACGCAGTATTTT. This sequence encodes CASSLYLAVTTDTQYF.

This chain connects TRBV27 to TRBJ1-5; weak D call: TRBD1 (6 bases). This CDR3 is 16 amino acids long. Germline V gene data show CDR1 as MNHEY and CDR2 as SMNVEV (reference sequence). Trimming pared 3 bases from V and 0 bases from J, leaving 12 bases between. In DNA, the CDR3 is TGTGCCAGCAGTTTGGACAGTACACATAGCAATCAGCCCCAGCATTTT. Its translation: CASSLDSTHSNQPQHF.

V gene TRBV4-2 combines with J gene TRBJ2-7; no clear D. Trimming stripped 4 bases from V and 3 bases from J, with 19 bases between. Germline CDR1 and CDR2: LGHNA and YNFKEQ. The CDR3 contains 16 residues. CDR3 sequence reads: CASSPTEPILGYEQYF. The CDR3, as DNA: TGTGCCAGCAGCCCGACTGAACCTATTTTAGGCTACGAGCAGTACTTC.

This chain connects TRBV11-3 to TRBJ2-7; D call uncertain. V dropped 5 bases and J dropped 1 base, with 12 bases sitting between them. Germline values: CDR1 SGHNT, CDR2 YENEEA. There are 14 residues in the CDR3. CDR3 nucleotide sequence: TGTGCCAGCAGCCCTTCACAGTTTTCCTACGAGCAGTACTTC. Translating gives CASSPSQFSYEQYF.

Written as DNA, the CDR3 is TGTGCCACCAGCAGAGATGGACAGGGTGGCTATGGCTACACCTTC. This encodes CATSRDGQGGYGYTF. J is TRBJ1-2 and V is TRBV15, with TRBD1 matching over 8 bases. CDR1 is LNHNV, CDR2 YYDKDF, per germline (reference sequence). The CDR3 runs 15 residues. V shed 0 bases and J 4 bases; nucleotides not matched to a gene: 4. The variable domain in full, with the rest retrieved from reference TRBV15 and TRBJ1-2, is DAMVIQNPRYQVTQFGKPVTLSCSQTLNHNVMYWYQQKSSQAPKLLFHYYDKDFNNEADTPDNFQSRRPNTSFCFLDIRSPGLGDTAMYLCATSRDGQGGYGYTFGSGTRLTVV.

V and J are TRBV7-9 and TRBJ2-3; 8 bases are shared with TRBD2. CDR3 length: 18 residues. From germline, CDR1 is SEHNR and CDR2 FQNEAQ (reference sequence). The V gene end was trimmed by 2 bases and the J gene end by 2 bases; junction bases not matched to a gene: 12. This CDR3 reads CASSLPRRGGGNTDTQYF. In DNA form, the CDR3 reads TGTGCCAGCAGCTTACCCCGAAGAGGCGGGGGGAACACAGATACGCAGTATTTT.

Only one count was recorded for this clone. J is TRBJ1-1 and V is TRBV19, with TRBD1 matching 7 bases. CDR1 LNHDA and CDR2 SQIVND come from the germline V gene (reference sequence). V lost 6 bases to trimming and J lost 1 base; unmatched junction nucleotides: 2. CDR3 length: 13 amino acids. The CDR3 DNA reads as TGTGCCAGTAGAGGACAGGCGAACACTGAAGCTTTCTTT. Amino acid sequence: CASRGQANTEAFF.

The V and J genes are TRBV18 and TRBJ1-2; no reliable D call. This CDR3 has 14 residues. The germline gives CDR1 KGHSH, CDR2 LQKENI. V lost 4 bases, J lost 2 bases, and 11 bases lay in between. This chain's CDR3 is CASSLPVKNYGYTF. The CDR3 nucleotides read TGTGCCAGCTCACTTCCGGTAAAAAACTATGGCTACACCTTC.

The chain links TRBV14 to TRBJ2-2; TRBD1 matches 9 bases. Germline V gene data show CDR1 as SGHDN and CDR2 as FVKESK. The length of the CDR3 is 15 residues. V shed 2 bases and J 6 bases; nucleotides not matched to a gene: 4. In nucleotides, the CDR3 is TGTGCCAGCAGCCAATGGACAGGGGTGGCCGGGGAGCTGTTTTTT. Its protein product is CASSQWTGVAGELFF.

The chain has TRBV28 and TRBJ1-5; D is undetermined. V was cut by 11 bases and J by 3 bases, with 11 bases left in between. The CDR3 spans 12 residues. Germline CDR1 reads MDHEN; CDR2 reads SYDVKM. The CDR3 here is CAQQWANQPQHF. The CDR3 DNA is TGTGCCCAACAGTGGGCCAATCAGCCCCAGCATTTT. Full variable domain (rest looked up from reference TRBV28 and TRBJ1-5): DVKVTQSSRYLVKRTGEKVFLECVQDMDHENMFWYRQDPGLGLRLIYFSYDVKMKEKGDIPEGYSVSREKKERFSLILESASTNQTSMYLCAQQWANQPQHFGDGTRLSIL.

The V gene is TRBV4-1, the J gene TRBJ2-5; 11 positions agree with TRBD2. The junction had 10 bases not matched to a gene; V was cut back by 3 bases and J by 4 bases. The V gene's germline CDR1 is MGHRA and CDR2 YSYEKL. The CDR3 length is 17 residues. CDR3 loop: CASSQLTSGRSGETQYF. CDR3 nucleotide sequence: TGCGCCAGCAGCCAGCTAACTAGCGGGAGAAGTGGAGAGACCCAGTACTTC.

This chain uses TRBV27 with TRBJ2-5, with TRBD1 as a possible D gene (6 bases). Germline V gene data show CDR1 as MNHEY and CDR2 as SMNVEV (reference sequence). V was cut by 0 bases and J by 5 bases, with 19 bases left in between. This CDR3 is 17 amino acids long. CDR3 nucleotide sequence: TGTGCCAGCAGTTTATCGCTTCGGGGTGGGGGCGAGGAGACCCAGTACTTC. The encoded protein is CASSLSLRGGGEETQYF.